This paragraph covers one T cell receptor (beta chain) sequence. What it binds is unknown. Every donor gave roughly 9.2 milliliters of peripheral blood. With a J-beta primer mix and a sample-barcoded 5' primer, a second PCR ran about 6 to 11 cycles. The authors tagged each cDNA molecule using a template-switch adaptor with 12 random nucleotides. TCRdb recomputed calls from the 5' RACE reads with MiXCR, one row per CDR3 protein. The sample lists 1.5 million to 1.9 million distinct CDR3 sequences, 35% to 45% occurring once. The CDR3 covers 18 residues. Germline assignment: CDR1 SGHTA and CDR2 FQGNSA. Trimming pared 2 bases from V and 1 base from J, leaving 18 bases between. This sample is part of a study of blood T cells in healthy people across ages. Notes on the study in general: Calculation of diversity from one million T cells yielded estimates considered to be underestimates.

This receptor was taken from a woman aged 18-30 years in good health. Sequenced material: blood. The chain carries TRBV7-2 and TRBJ2-1, with D perhaps given as TRBD1 or TRBD2 (5 bases each). This CDR3 is CASSLTSAGGGSYNEQFF. The DNA for the CDR3 is TGTGCCAGCAGCTTAACCAGCGCTGGGGGTGGGTCCTACAATGAGCAGTTCTTC.